A single sample gave rise to the 18 T cell receptor beta chains below, sequenced in a study of CD4+ T cells in melanoma. Sequencing was performed with immunoSEQ multiplex PCR; in TCRdb, only in-frame clones are kept and a portion is missing. The sample gives about 140,000 clones, roughly 91% of which show up once; 1.5% is in the top ten. Receptor source: a human donor with melanoma.

The chain joins TRBV5-1 to TRBJ2-2; D gene uncertain. This CDR3 region has 19 residues. The V gene's germline CDR1 is SGHRS and CDR2 YFSETQ. The V gene lost 1 base and the J gene lost 7 bases, with 26 bases spanning the gap. This CDR3 is CASSLRVASSSVKVGELFF. The CDR3 DNA follows: TGCGCCAGCAGCTTGCGAGTAGCCAGTTCCTCCGTGAAGGTCGGGGAGCTGTTTTTT.

The rearrangement links TRBV10-2 to TRBJ2-7; 9 bases fit TRBD1. From germline, CDR1 is WSHSY and CDR2 SAAADI. V lost 6 bases and J lost 5; bases outside the gene matches: 11. There are 15 residues in the CDR3. CDR3 bases: TGCGCCAGCAGAGAACCAGGACAGGGGCGAGACGAGCAGTACTTC. It codes for CASREPGQGRDEQYF.

V is TRBV7-2 and J is TRBJ1-2; D is ambiguous. The CDR3 runs 12 residues. The germline V gene encodes CDR1 SGHTA and CDR2 FQGNSA. The V and J ends lost 1 base and 8 bases respectively, with 8 bases between them. The CDR3 is CASSLDRVGYTF. Written as DNA, the CDR3 is TGTGCCAGCAGCTTAGATAGGGTAGGCTACACCTTC.

In its sample, this clone was seen once. The V call is TRBV4-1, the J call TRBJ1-1, with D maybe TRBD1 (6 bases). Trimming removed 4 bases from V and 5 bases from J, with 17 bases in between. Germline CDR1 is MGHRA and CDR2 is YSYEKL. There are 15 residues in the CDR3. The DNA for the CDR3 is TGCGCCAGCAGCCCGAAGATAGGGGGGCAAACTGAAGCTTTCTTT. Amino acid sequence: CASSPKIGGQTEAFF.

The chain carries TRBV30 and TRBJ1-4; D not certain. This CDR3 is 15 amino acids long. In germline, CDR1 is GTSNPN, CDR2 SVGIG (reference sequence). Trimming removed 0 bases at V and 3 bases at J, with 11 bases between. The CDR3 is CAWSVGRAANEKLFF. Here the CDR3 DNA reads TGTGCCTGGAGTGTCGGCCGAGCAGCTAATGAAAAACTGTTTTTT.

The J gene is TRBJ1-4, the V gene TRBV5-4; D uncertain. V lost 0 bases, J lost 0 bases, and 12 bases lay in between. The CDR3 consists of 17 residues. Germline CDR1 SGHNT, CDR2 YYREEE (reference sequence). CDR3 amino acids: CASSLDGGSSTNEKLFF. CDR3 nucleotides: TGTGCCAGCAGCTTGGACGGCGGAAGCTCAACTAATGAAAAACTGTTTTTT.

The chain carries TRBV30 and TRBJ1-2; D is possibly TRBD1 (5 bases). The CDR3 contains 14 residues. Trimming removed 3 bases from V and 2 bases from J, with 13 bases in between. Germline loops: CDR1 GTSNPN, CDR2 SVGIG (reference sequence). As DNA, the CDR3 is TGTGCCTGGAGCATGACAGCACAGAACTATGGCTACACCTTC. Translating it yields CAWSMTAQNYGYTF.

V and J are TRBV5-8 and TRBJ1-2; D remains unclear. The germline V gene has CDR1 SGHTS and CDR2 YDEGEE. This CDR3 region has 14 residues. The V end was cut by 4 bases, the J end by 8 bases, with 18 bases between. The CDR3 DNA reads as TGTGCCAGCAGCCCGCCTCGGCGGACTTTCGGCTACACCTTC. Translating it yields CASSPPRRTFGYTF.

The V and J genes are TRBV10-3 and TRBJ1-2, with D hard to call. V was clipped by 0 bases and J by 10 bases, with 15 bases between them. From germline, CDR1 is ENHRY and CDR2 SYGVKD. The length of the CDR3 is 14 residues. The CDR3 loop is CAISESQTEGSYTF. CDR3 nucleotide sequence: TGTGCCATCAGTGAGTCTCAAACAGAGGGATCCTACACCTTC.

The chain combines TRBV6-6 with TRBJ1-2; D is unresolved. The germline V gene encodes CDR1 MNHNY and CDR2 SVGAGI (reference sequence). This CDR3 contains 11 residues. Deletions cut 2 bases from V and 9 bases from J, with 7 bases between. The CDR3 coding sequence is TGTGCCAGCAGTTACAGCTCGAGCTACACCTTC. It codes for CASSYSSSYTF.

This rearrangement joins TRBV9 to TRBJ2-7, with unresolved D. Germline V gene sequence: CDR1 SGDLS, CDR2 YYNGEE. This CDR3 is built from 13 residues. Trimming took off 0 bases at V and 2 bases at J, with 6 bases between the two ends. CDR3 residues: CASSVGPAYEQYF. The CDR3 DNA reads TGTGCCAGCAGCGTAGGACCTGCCTACGAGCAGTACTTC.

The J gene is TRBJ2-3, the V gene TRBV4-1; 8 positions match TRBD1. There are 14 residues in the CDR3. Germline values: CDR1 MGHRA, CDR2 YSYEKL. The V gene end was trimmed by 1 base and the J gene end by 5 bases; junction bases not matched to a gene: 2. The CDR3 sequence is CASSQVQGGDTQYF. The CDR3, as DNA: TGCGCCAGCAGCCAAGTACAGGGGGGAGATACGCAGTATTTT.

The V call is TRBV6-1, the J call TRBJ2-5, with D tentatively TRBD1 (7 bases). V lost 3 bases, J lost 4 bases, and 27 bases lay in between. This CDR3 comprises 19 residues. CDR1 and CDR2 from the germline V gene are MNHNS and SASEGT. In DNA, the CDR3 is TGTGCCAGCAGTGAGGCGACGCGACAGGGAGGACCTACAAGAGAGACCCAGTACTTC. This codes for CASSEATRQGGPTRETQYF.

CDR3 loop: CASSAGTGLDSNQPQHF. The CDR3 DNA is TGCGCCAGCAGCGCTGGGACAGGGCTGGATAGCAATCAGCCCCAGCATTTT. This chain connects TRBV5-1 to TRBJ1-5, with TRBD1 matching over 9 bases. The CDR3 has 17 amino acids. The V and J ends lost 4 bases and 0 bases, in that order; junction bases with no gene match: 8. Germline-derived CDR1 and CDR2 are SGHRS and YFSETQ.

The gene calls are TRBV2 and TRBJ2-6; D unclear. CDR1 SNHLY and CDR2 FYNNEI come from the germline V gene. V lost 8 bases and J 2 bases, leaving 22 bases between the germline ends. This CDR3 is built from 18 residues. Here the CDR3 DNA reads TGTGCCAGCCTCGTAGGGTGGGAAGTCGCTCCTGGGGCCAACGTCCTGACTTTC. Protein sequence: CASLVGWEVAPGANVLTF.

The rearrangement joins TRBV19 to TRBJ1-5; D might be TRBD1 (5 bases). The CDR3 is made up of 18 amino acids. The ends were cut back, 5 bases at V and 2 bases at J, with 22 bases in the middle. CDR1 LNHDA and CDR2 SQIVND come from the germline V gene (reference sequence). The CDR3 DNA reads as TGTGCCAGTAGTGGTCGCGGGACCGGCCCGTTTGGCAATCAGCCCCAGCATTTT. It is translated as CASSGRGTGPFGNQPQHF.

The CDR3 coding sequence is TGTGCCAGCAGCCCCTCCACAGGGAGGGCCTCGCTTGAGGGTGCCTTCTATGGCTACACCTTC. It yields the protein CASSPSTGRASLEGAFYGYTF. The chain joins TRBV7-8 to TRBJ1-2, with a possible D match to TRBD1 (6 bases). The V and J ends lost 5 bases and 4 bases respectively, with 35 bases between them. This CDR3 comprises 21 residues. The germline V gene has CDR1 SGHVS and CDR2 FQNEAQ.

This clone was recorded only once. The rearrangement links TRBV19 to TRBJ1-5; tentatively, D is TRBD1 (5 bases). This CDR3 is built from 15 residues. V was shortened by 6 bases and J by 0 bases, with 12 bases between the two germline ends. The germline V gene encodes CDR1 LNHDA and CDR2 SQIVND (reference sequence). This CDR3 is CASSWGGYSNQPQHF. For the CDR3, the DNA is TGTGCCAGTAGCTGGGGGGGATATAGCAATCAGCCCCAGCATTTT.